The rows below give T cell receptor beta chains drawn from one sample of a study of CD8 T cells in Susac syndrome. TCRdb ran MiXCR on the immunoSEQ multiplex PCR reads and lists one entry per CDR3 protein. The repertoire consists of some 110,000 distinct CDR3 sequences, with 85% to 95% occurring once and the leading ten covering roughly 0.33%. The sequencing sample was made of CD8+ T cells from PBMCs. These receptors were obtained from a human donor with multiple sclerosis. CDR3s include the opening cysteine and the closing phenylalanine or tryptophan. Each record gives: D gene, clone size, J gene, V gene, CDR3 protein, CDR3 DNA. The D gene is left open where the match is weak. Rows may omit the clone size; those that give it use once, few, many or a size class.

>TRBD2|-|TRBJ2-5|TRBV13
CASSFGTSVQTQYF
TGTGCCAGCAGCTTCGGGACTAGCGTCCAGACCCAGTACTTC
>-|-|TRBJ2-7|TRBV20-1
CSARGASGSMYEQYF
TGCAGTGCTAGAGGGGCTTCGGGGTCCATGTACGAGCAGTACTTC
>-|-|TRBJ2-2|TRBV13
CASSFTLGGELFF
TGTGCCAGCAGCTTCACGTTGGGCGGGGAGCTGTTTTTT
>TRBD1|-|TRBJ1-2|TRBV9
CASSVVGQGADYGYTF
TGTGCCAGCAGCGTAGTAGGGCAGGGGGCGGACTATGGCTACACCTTC
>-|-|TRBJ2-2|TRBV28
CASSLEPGLTGELFF
TGTGCCAGCAGTTTAGAGCCAGGGTTGACCGGGGAGCTGTTTTTT
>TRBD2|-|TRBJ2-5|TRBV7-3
CASSSGGGQETQYF
TGTGCCAGCAGCTCGGGGGGGGGACAAGAGACCCAGTACTTC
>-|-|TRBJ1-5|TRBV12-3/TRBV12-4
CASTNAGAYSNQPQHF
TGTGCCAGCACTAACGCCGGCGCGTATAGCAATCAGCCCCAGCATTTT
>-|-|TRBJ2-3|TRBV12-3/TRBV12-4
CASTRALRSTDTQYF
TGTGCCAGCACGAGGGCCCTCCGGAGCACAGATACGCAGTATTTT
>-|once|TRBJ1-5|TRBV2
CASGAAAGRSNQPQHF
TGTGCCAGCGGGGCCGCGGCGGGCCGGAGCAATCAGCCCCAGCATTTT
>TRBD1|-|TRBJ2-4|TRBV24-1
CATSDSWGQGQAKNIQYF
TGTGCCACCAGTGATTCTTGGGGACAGGGTCAAGCCAAAAACATTCAGTACTTC
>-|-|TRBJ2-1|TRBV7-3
CATSRTEDYNEQFF
TGTGCCACATCCCGAACAGAAGACTACAATGAGCAGTTCTTC
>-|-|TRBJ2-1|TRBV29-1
CSVEGGATPTGEQFF
TGCAGCGTTGAAGGGGGAGCTACCCCAACTGGTGAGCAGTTCTTC